A selection of T cell receptor beta chains follows, all from one sample in a study of T cell changes during pregnancy in multiple sclerosis. Only in-frame clones appear in the TCRdb table, and some are missing; sequencing was by immunoSEQ multiplex PCR. The sample yields roughly 50,000 clones, about nine tenths seen once. The sequences come from peripheral blood, collected after pregnancy. These receptors came from a female donor in good health, enrolled as a control in a pregnancy study. CDR3s include the opening cysteine and the closing phenylalanine or tryptophan. D genes are given only for firm matches. For some rows the clone size is stated as once, few or many, or as a class when expanded; others skip it.

len: 12
v_gene: TRBV28
j_gene: TRBJ1-1
abundance: -
d_gene: -
CDR3nt: TGTGCCAGCTCGGGAGATGGGACTGAAGCTTTCTTT
CDR3aa: CASSGDGTEAFF

len: 16
v_gene: TRBV9
j_gene: TRBJ2-3
abundance: -
d_gene: TRBD2
CDR3nt: TGTGCCAGCAGCGCGACTAGCCTAACAATGACAGATACGCAGTATTTT
CDR3aa: CASSATSLTMTDTQYF

len: 15
v_gene: TRBV11-2
j_gene: TRBJ1-2
abundance: -
d_gene: -
CDR3nt: TGTGCCAGCAGCTTAGACTCCCAGGGCGACTATGGCTACACCTTC
CDR3aa: CASSLDSQGDYGYTF

len: 15
v_gene: TRBV6-5
j_gene: TRBJ1-2
abundance: -
d_gene: TRBD1
CDR3nt: TGTGCCAGCAGACTGGACAGGGAACTCATCTATGGCTACACCTTC
CDR3aa: CASRLDRELIYGYTF

len: 13
v_gene: TRBV7-2
j_gene: TRBJ1-1
abundance: -
d_gene: -
CDR3nt: TGTGCCAGCAGCGGTCGGGGGAACACTGAAGCTTTCTTT
CDR3aa: CASSGRGNTEAFF

len: 15
v_gene: TRBV19
j_gene: TRBJ1-2
abundance: -
d_gene: TRBD1
CDR3nt: TGTGCCAGTAGGACTACCGGGACAGGGCGCTATGGCTACACCTTC
CDR3aa: CASRTTGTGRYGYTF

len: 13
v_gene: TRBV5-1
j_gene: TRBJ2-7
abundance: -
d_gene: TRBD2
CDR3nt: TGCGCCAGCAGAGGACTAGCTTTAAACGAGCAGTACTTC
CDR3aa: CASRGLALNEQYF

len: 17
v_gene: TRBV7-9
j_gene: TRBJ1-1
abundance: -
d_gene: -
CDR3nt: TGTGCCAGCAGCTTAGAGGTGGGCCCAATCTTGAGCACTGAAGCTTTCTTT
CDR3aa: CASSLEVGPILSTEAFF

len: 15
v_gene: TRBV7-6
j_gene: TRBJ2-7
abundance: -
d_gene: TRBD1
CDR3nt: TGTGCCAGCAGCTCTGGACAGGATAGCTCCTACGAGCAGTACTTC
CDR3aa: CASSSGQDSSYEQYF

len: 15
v_gene: TRBV19
j_gene: TRBJ1-1
abundance: -
d_gene: -
CDR3nt: TGTGCCAGTAGTACTCCCAGGGGTGGGAACACTGAAGCTTTCTTT
CDR3aa: CASSTPRGGNTEAFF

len: 15
v_gene: TRBV5-6
j_gene: TRBJ2-5
abundance: -
d_gene: -
CDR3nt: TGTGCCAGCACGCCCGACGGACAGCCCCAAGAGACCCAGTACTTC
CDR3aa: CASTPDGQPQETQYF

len: 14
v_gene: TRBV9
j_gene: TRBJ2-1
abundance: -
d_gene: -
CDR3nt: TGTGCCAGCAGCGTAGATCTGAGGAGTGGAGAGCAGTTCTTC
CDR3aa: CASSVDLRSGEQFF

len: 13
v_gene: TRBV29-1
j_gene: TRBJ1-2
abundance: -
d_gene: TRBD1
CDR3nt: TGCAGCGTTGGAACAGGGGGCAGGTATGGCTACACCTTC
CDR3aa: CSVGTGGRYGYTF

len: 15
v_gene: TRBV5-1
j_gene: TRBJ1-1
abundance: -
d_gene: TRBD1
CDR3nt: TGCGCCAGCAGCCGGGACAGGGGGATCAACACTGAAGCTTTCTTT
CDR3aa: CASSRDRGINTEAFF

len: 15
v_gene: TRBV7-8
j_gene: TRBJ1-3
abundance: once
d_gene: -
CDR3nt: TGTGCCAGCAGCTTAGTTGCGGATGTTGGAAACACCATATATTTT
CDR3aa: CASSLVADVGNTIYF

len: 14
v_gene: TRBV19
j_gene: TRBJ1-1
abundance: -
d_gene: TRBD1
CDR3nt: TGTGCCAGCAAACCACAGGGGAGGCACACTGAAGCTTTCTTT
CDR3aa: CASKPQGRHTEAFF

len: 15
v_gene: TRBV25-1
j_gene: TRBJ2-3
abundance: -
d_gene: TRBD1
CDR3nt: TGTGCCAGCAGTGAGACAGGGCGGCACACAGATACGCAGTATTTT
CDR3aa: CASSETGRHTDTQYF

len: 17
v_gene: TRBV7-9
j_gene: TRBJ1-6
abundance: -
d_gene: TRBD1
CDR3nt: TGTGCCAGCAGCCCAGAATGGGACAGGGATATGGATTCACCCCTCCACTTT
CDR3aa: CASSPEWDRDMDSPLHF

len: 15
v_gene: TRBV28
j_gene: TRBJ1-2
abundance: -
d_gene: -
CDR3nt: TGTGCCAGCAGTTTATCAGCGGGGGCGGCCCTTGGCTACACCTTC
CDR3aa: CASSLSAGAALGYTF

len: 14
v_gene: TRBV28
j_gene: TRBJ1-1
abundance: -
d_gene: -
CDR3nt: TGTGCCAGCAGTCCGCGGAGCGCCGTCACTGAAGCTTTCTTT
CDR3aa: CASSPRSAVTEAFF

len: 15
v_gene: TRBV5-4
j_gene: TRBJ2-5
abundance: -
d_gene: -
CDR3nt: TGTGCCAGCAGCTCGGGGGGCATTACGGGAGAGACCCAGTACTTC
CDR3aa: CASSSGGITGETQYF

len: 15
v_gene: TRBV28
j_gene: TRBJ1-2
abundance: -
d_gene: -
CDR3nt: TGTGCCAGCAGCCCTGCCGGGGGGGCGTTTGGTGGCTACACCTTC
CDR3aa: CASSPAGGAFGGYTF

len: 18
v_gene: TRBV5-1
j_gene: TRBJ2-6
abundance: -
d_gene: TRBD2
CDR3nt: TGCGCCAGCAGCTTGGCCCCCCCGGGGGGGTCTGGGGCCAACGTCCTGACTTTC
CDR3aa: CASSLAPPGGSGANVLTF

len: 14
v_gene: TRBV15
j_gene: TRBJ2-5
abundance: -
d_gene: -
CDR3nt: TGTGCCACCAGCAGAGAAGGGCGAGCAGGACTACCATACTTC
CDR3aa: CATSREGRAGLPYF

len: 15
v_gene: TRBV6-1
j_gene: TRBJ1-3
abundance: few
d_gene: -
CDR3nt: TGTGCCAGCAGTGCCCGGGGGGACTCTGGAAACACCATATATTTT
CDR3aa: CASSARGDSGNTIYF

len: 15
v_gene: TRBV4-1
j_gene: TRBJ1-5
abundance: -
d_gene: TRBD1
CDR3nt: TGCGCCAGCAGCCAAGAGGACAGGGGAAATCAGCCCCAGCATTTT
CDR3aa: CASSQEDRGNQPQHF

len: 17
v_gene: TRBV9
j_gene: TRBJ2-1
abundance: -
d_gene: TRBD2
CDR3nt: TGTGCCAGCAGCCCCCGGGGCGGGAGGGGGCCTATGGATGAGCAGTTCTTC
CDR3aa: CASSPRGGRGPMDEQFF

len: 14
v_gene: TRBV19
j_gene: TRBJ1-2
abundance: -
d_gene: TRBD1
CDR3nt: TGTGCCAGTACTATGAGCAGGGGGAACTATGGCTACACCTTC
CDR3aa: CASTMSRGNYGYTF

len: 14
v_gene: TRBV5-1
j_gene: TRBJ1-4
abundance: -
d_gene: -
CDR3nt: TGCGCCAGCAGCTTGGCACAGGGTCGGGAAAAACTGTTTTTT
CDR3aa: CASSLAQGREKLFF

len: 13
v_gene: TRBV30
j_gene: TRBJ1-6
abundance: -
d_gene: TRBD1
CDR3nt: TGTGCCTGGAGTCAAGCAGGGGGGTCACCCCTCCACTTT
CDR3aa: CAWSQAGGSPLHF

len: 15
v_gene: TRBV6-5
j_gene: TRBJ2-5
abundance: -
d_gene: TRBD2
CDR3nt: TGTGCCAGCAGGGGCGGACTAGGAGTCGCAGAGACCCAGTACTTC
CDR3aa: CASRGGLGVAETQYF

len: 16
v_gene: TRBV6-6
j_gene: TRBJ2-3
abundance: few
d_gene: -
CDR3nt: TGTGCCAGCAGCCCACGCGGGACAGCTAGCACAGATACGCAGTATTTT
CDR3aa: CASSPRGTASTDTQYF